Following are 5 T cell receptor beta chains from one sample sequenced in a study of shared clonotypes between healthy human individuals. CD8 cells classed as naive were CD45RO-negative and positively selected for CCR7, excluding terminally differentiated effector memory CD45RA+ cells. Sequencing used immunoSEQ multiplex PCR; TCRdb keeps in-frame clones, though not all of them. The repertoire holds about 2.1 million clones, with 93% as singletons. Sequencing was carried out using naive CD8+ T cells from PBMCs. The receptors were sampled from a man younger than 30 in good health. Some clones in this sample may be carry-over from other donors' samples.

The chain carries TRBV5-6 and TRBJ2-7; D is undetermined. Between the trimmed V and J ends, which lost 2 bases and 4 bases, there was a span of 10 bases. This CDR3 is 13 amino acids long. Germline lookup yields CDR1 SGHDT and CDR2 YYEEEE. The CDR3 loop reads CASSFSSWYEQYF. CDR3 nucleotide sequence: TGTGCCAGCAGCTTTTCTAGTTGGTACGAGCAGTACTTC.

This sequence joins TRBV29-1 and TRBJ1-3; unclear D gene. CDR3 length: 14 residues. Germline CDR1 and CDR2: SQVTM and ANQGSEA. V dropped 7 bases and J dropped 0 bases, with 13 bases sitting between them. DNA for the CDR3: TGCAGCGCCCTAGAGCGAAGCTCTGGAAACACCATATATTTT. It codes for CSALERSSGNTIYF.

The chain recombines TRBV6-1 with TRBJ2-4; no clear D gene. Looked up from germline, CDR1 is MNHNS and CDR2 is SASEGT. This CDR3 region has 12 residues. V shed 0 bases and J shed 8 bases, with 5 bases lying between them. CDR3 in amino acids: CASSEAPHIQYF. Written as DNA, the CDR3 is TGTGCCAGCAGTGAAGCCCCCCACATTCAGTACTTC.

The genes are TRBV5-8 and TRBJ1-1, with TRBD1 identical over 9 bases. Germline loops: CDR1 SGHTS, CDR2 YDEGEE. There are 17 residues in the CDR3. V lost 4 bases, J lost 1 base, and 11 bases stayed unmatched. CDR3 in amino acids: CASSQSHRGPGNTEAFF. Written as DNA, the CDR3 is TGTGCCAGCAGCCAATCACACAGGGGGCCGGGGAACACTGAAGCTTTCTTT. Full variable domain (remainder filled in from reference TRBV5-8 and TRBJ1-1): EAGVTQSPTHLIKTRGQQATLRCSPISGHTSVYWYQQALGLGLQFLLWYDEGEERNRGNFPPRFSGRQFPNYSSELNVNALELEDSALYLCASSQSHRGPGNTEAFFGQGTRLTVV.

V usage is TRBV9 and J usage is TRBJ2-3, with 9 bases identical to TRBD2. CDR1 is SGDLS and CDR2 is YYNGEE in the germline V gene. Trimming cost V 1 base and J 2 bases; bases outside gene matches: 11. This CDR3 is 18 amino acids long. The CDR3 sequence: CASSVNPLEREDTDTQYF. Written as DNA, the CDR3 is TGTGCCAGCAGCGTAAACCCCCTCGAGCGGGAGGACACAGATACGCAGTATTTT.